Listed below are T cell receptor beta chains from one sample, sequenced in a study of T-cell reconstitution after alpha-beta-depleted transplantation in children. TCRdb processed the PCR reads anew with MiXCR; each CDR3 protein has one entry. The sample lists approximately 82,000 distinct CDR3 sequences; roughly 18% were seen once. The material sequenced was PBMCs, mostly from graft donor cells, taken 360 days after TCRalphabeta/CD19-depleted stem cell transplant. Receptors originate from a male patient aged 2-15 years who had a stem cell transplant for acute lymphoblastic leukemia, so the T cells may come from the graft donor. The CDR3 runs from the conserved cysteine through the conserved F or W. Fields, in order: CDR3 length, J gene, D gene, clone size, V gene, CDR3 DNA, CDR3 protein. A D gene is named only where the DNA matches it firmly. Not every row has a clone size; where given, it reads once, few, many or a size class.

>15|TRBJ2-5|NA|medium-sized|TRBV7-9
TGTGCCAGCAGCTTCGGACAGATCATCCAAGAGACCCAGTACTTC
CASSFGQIIQETQYF
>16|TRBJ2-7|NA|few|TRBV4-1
TGCGCCAGCAGCCAAGGTTCTGCACGGAGCTCCTACGAGCAGTACTTC
CASSQGSARSSYEQYF
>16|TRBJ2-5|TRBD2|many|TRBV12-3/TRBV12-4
TGTGCCAGCAGTTTAGGGCTAGCGGGAGGCCAAGAGACCCAGTACTTC
CASSLGLAGGQETQYF
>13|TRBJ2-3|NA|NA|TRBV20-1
TGCAGTGTTTGGCGGACTAGCACAGATACGCAGTATTTT
CSVWRTSTDTQYF
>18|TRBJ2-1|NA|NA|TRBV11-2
TGTGCCAGCAGCCTCGGAGGGCCGCCTAAGAGCTCCTACAATGAGCAGTTCTTC
CASSLGGPPKSSYNEQFF
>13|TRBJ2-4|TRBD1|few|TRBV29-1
TGCAGCGTTTCCCGGGACAGGGGAAACATTCAGTACTTC
CSVSRDRGNIQYF
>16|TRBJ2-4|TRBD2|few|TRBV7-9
TGTGCCAGCGCCCCAGGTGGCGGGGGGGCCAAAAACATTCAGTACTTC
CASAPGGGGAKNIQYF
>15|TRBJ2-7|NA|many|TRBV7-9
TGTGCCAGCAGCCGTGGTAGGGGTTCGACCTACGAGCAGTACTTC
CASSRGRGSTYEQYF
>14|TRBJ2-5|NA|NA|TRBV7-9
TGTGCCAGCAGCTTCTCATCGTACCAAGAGACCCAGTACTTC
CASSFSSYQETQYF
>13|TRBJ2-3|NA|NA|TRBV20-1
TGCAGTTCCCGCTTGGGGAACACAGATACGCAGTATTTT
CSSRLGNTDTQYF
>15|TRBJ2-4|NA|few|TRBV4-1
TGCGCCAGCAGCCAAGGCCCCATCAGGGGAAACATTCAGTACTTC
CASSQGPIRGNIQYF
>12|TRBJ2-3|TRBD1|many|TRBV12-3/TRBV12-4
TGTGCCAGCAGTACCGGGACAGGGGGCTTGTATTTT
CASSTGTGGLYF
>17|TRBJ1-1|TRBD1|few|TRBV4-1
TGCGCCAGCAGCCAAGCCAGGACAGGCCGGCGGAGGACTGAAGCTTTCTTT
CASSQARTGRRRTEAFF
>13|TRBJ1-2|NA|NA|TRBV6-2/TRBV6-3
TGTGCCAGCAGTTACTTCGCGGTGGGTGGCTACACCTTC
CASSYFAVGGYTF
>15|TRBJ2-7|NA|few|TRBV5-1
TGCGCCAGCAGCGTAGGGCGGGTGGCTAGTTACGAGCAGTACTTC
CASSVGRVASYEQYF
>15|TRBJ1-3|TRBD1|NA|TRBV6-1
TGTGCCAGCAGTGACCTGACAGGGCGACGGAACACCATATATTTT
CASSDLTGRRNTIYF
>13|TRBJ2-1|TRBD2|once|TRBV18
TGTGCCAGCTCCTGGACTAGCGGCAATGAGCAGTTCTTC
CASSWTSGNEQFF
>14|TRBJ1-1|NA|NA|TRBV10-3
TGTGCCTCCCAAAAAGGAGGATTTAACACTGAAGCTTTCTTT
CASQKGGFNTEAFF
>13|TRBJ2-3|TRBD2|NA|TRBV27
TGTGCCAGCAGTTTTCTAGCGGGGGGTACGCAGTATTTT
CASSFLAGGTQYF
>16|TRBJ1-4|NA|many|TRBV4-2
TGTGCCAGCAGCCAAGGGGGGAGGGGAACTAATGAAAAACTGTTTTTT
CASSQGGRGTNEKLFF
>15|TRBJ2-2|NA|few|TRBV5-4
TGTGCCAGCAGCTTAGGGCAGTCGAACACCGGGGAGCTGTTTTTT
CASSLGQSNTGELFF
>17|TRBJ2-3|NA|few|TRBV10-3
TGTGCCATCAGTGACCCCCCACCTAGCGAGGGGCCTGATACGCAGTATTTT
CAISDPPPSEGPDTQYF
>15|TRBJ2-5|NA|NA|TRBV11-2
TGTGCCAGCAGCAGCGGACCGGGCGCGGGAGAGACCCAGTACTTC
CASSSGPGAGETQYF
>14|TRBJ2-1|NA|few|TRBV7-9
TGTGCCAGCAGCTTACGGGCAGGGAGCGATGAGCAGTTCTTC
CASSLRAGSDEQFF